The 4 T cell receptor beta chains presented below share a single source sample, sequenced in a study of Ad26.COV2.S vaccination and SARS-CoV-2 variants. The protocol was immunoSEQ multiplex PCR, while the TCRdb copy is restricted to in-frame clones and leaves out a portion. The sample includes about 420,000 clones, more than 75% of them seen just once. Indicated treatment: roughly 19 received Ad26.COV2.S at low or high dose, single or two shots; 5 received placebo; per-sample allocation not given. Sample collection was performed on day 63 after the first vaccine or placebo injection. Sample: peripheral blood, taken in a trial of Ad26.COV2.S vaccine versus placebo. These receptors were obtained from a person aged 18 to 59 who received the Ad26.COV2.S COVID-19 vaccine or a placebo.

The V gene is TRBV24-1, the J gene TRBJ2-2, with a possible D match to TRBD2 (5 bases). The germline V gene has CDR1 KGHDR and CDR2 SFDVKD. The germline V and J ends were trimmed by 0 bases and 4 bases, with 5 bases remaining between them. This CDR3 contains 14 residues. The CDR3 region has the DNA TGTGCCACCAGTGATTTGAGCGGCACCGGGGAGCTGTTTTTT. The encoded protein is CATSDLSGTGELFF.

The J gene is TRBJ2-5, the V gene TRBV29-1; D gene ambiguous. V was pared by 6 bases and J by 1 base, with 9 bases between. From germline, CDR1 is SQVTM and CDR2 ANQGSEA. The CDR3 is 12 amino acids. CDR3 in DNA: TGCAGCGTGTGGGGTTTCCAAGAGACCCAGTACTTC. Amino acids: CSVWGFQETQYF.

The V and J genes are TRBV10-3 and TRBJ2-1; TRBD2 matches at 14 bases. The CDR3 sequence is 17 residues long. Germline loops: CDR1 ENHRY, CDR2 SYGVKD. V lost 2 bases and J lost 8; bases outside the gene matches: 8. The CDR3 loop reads CAISEHRLAGGPYEQFF. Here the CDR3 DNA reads TGTGCCATCAGTGAGCATCGACTAGCGGGGGGGCCCTATGAGCAGTTCTTC.

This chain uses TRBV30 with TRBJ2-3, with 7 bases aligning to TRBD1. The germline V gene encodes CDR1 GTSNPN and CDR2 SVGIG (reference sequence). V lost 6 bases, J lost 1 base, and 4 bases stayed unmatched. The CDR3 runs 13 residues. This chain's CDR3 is CACKGARTDTQYF. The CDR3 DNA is TGTGCCTGTAAGGGGGCGCGCACAGATACGCAGTATTTT. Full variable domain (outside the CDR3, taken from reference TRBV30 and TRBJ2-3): SQTIHQWPATLVQPVGSPLSLECTVEGTSNPNLYWYRQAAGRGLQLLFYSVGIGQISSEVPQNLSASRPQDRQFILSSKKLLLSDSGFYLCACKGARTDTQYFGPGTRLTVL.